The present TCR beta chain was sequenced within a study of shared clonotypes between healthy human individuals. V was clipped by 1 base and J by 3 bases, with 5 bases between them. This CDR3 contains 12 residues. Per the germline V gene, CDR1 is SGHNT and CDR2 is YYREEE (reference sequence). Only one count was recorded for this clone. Measured with immunoSEQ multiplex PCR; TCRdb has only the in-frame clones, and not every one. The sample comprises about 2.4 million clones, under 95% of which are singletons, and about 0.34% rests with the top ten. The TCR sequence derives from a man younger than 35 in good health. Some clones in this sample may be carry-over from other donors' samples. V gene TRBV5-4 combines with J gene TRBJ2-7; no firm D call. Sequencing was carried out using naive CD4+ T cells from PBMCs. Subset in this sample: CD45RA+ positively selected. The CDR3 is CASSLNRYEQYF. The CDR3 bases are TGTGCCAGCAGCTTGAACCGCTACGAGCAGTACTTC. The full variable domain, rest sourced from reference TRBV5-4 and TRBJ2-7, is ETGVTQSPTHLIKTRGQQVTLRCSSQSGHNTVSWYQQALGQGPQFIFQYYREEENGRGNFPPRFSGLQFPNYSSELNVNALELDDSALYLCASSLNRYEQYFGPGTRLTVT.